The TCR beta chain under discussion was sequenced for a study of cytomegalovirus exposure and HLA in healthy donors. Study background: Earlier work reported 100 million or so unique TCR beta sequences from 150 million to 200 million T cells.

V dropped 0 bases and J dropped 11 bases, with 15 bases sitting between them. This CDR3 region has 14 residues. Germline V gene data show CDR1 as SGHDT and CDR2 as YYEEEE. 13 Jbeta primers and 60 Vbeta primers were used for the PCR. TCRdb keeps only in-frame clones here, not all; method: immunoSEQ multiplex PCR. The sample includes more than 80,000 clones, more than 60% of them seen just once. This TCR was sampled from a man in his forties or fifties in good health and CMV-seronegative. The chain recombines TRBV5-6 with TRBJ2-1, with D possibly matching TRBD2 (5 bases). Material for sequencing was PBMCs. CDR3 region: CASSLGTAFGKQFF. The CDR3 nucleotides read TGTGCCAGCAGCTTGGGAACTGCCTTCGGGAAGCAGTTCTTC. Full variable domain (missing parts from reference TRBV5-6 and TRBJ2-1): DAGVTQSPTHLIKTRGQQVTLRCSPKSGHDTVSWYQQALGQGPQFIFQYYEEEERQRGNFPDRFSGHQFPNYSSELNVNALLLGDSALYLCASSLGTAFGKQFFGPGTRLTVL.